One TCR beta chain is described in this entry. Antigen unknown. This CDR3 has 14 residues. Trimming cost V 8 bases and J 5 bases; bases outside gene matches: 11. Germline CDR1 and CDR2: SGHNT and YENEEA. TCRdb used MiXCR to reprocess the 5' RACE reads, holding one entry per CDR3 protein. The data show about 66,000 distinct CDR3 sequences, with roughly 6.2% seen just once and about 4.6% held by the top ten. This record comes from a study of CD8 T cells in ankylosing spondylitis. Findings and caveats of the study: Reported data indicate significant enrichment of disease-linked clones within matched ankylosing spondylitis synovial fluid.

The sequence was obtained from a male donor with ankylosing spondylitis. The sample was synovial fluid, either unsorted or a sorted T cell fraction (not recorded which). The rearrangement uses TRBV11-3 and TRBJ1-1; 7 bases are shared with TRBD1. As DNA, the CDR3 is TGTGCCAGCCAGGGGATAGGACAGGCGACTGAAGCTTTCTTT. Protein product: CASQGIGQATEAFF. The entire variable domain, with the rest obtained from reference TRBV11-3 and TRBJ1-1, is as follows: EAGVVQSPRYKIIEKKQPVAFWCNPISGHNTLYWYLQNLGQGPELLIRYENEEAVDDSQLPKDRFSAERLKGVDSTLKIQPAELGDSAVYLCASQGIGQATEAFFGQGTRLTVV.